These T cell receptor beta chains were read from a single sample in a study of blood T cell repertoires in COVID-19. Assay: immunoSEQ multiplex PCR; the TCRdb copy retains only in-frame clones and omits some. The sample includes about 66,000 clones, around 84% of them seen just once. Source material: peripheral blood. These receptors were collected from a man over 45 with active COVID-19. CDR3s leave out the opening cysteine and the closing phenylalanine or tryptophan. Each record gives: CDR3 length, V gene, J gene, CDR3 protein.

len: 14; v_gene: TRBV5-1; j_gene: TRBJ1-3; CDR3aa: ASSRDSPFSGNTIY
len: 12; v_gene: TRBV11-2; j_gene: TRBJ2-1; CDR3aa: ASSPTGSGNEQF
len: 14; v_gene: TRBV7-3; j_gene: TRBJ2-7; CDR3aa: ASSLEVAGSAYEQY
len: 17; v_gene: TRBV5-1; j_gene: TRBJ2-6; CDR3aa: ASSFQWTAYSSGANVLT
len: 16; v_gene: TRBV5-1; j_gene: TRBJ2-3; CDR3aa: ASSSRSRGTDSTDTQY
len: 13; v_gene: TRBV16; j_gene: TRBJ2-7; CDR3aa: ASSQPGQGAYEQY
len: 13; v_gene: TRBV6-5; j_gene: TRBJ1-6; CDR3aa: ASSYSGTGTSPLH
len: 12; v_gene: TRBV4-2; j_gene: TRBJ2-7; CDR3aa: ASSVGTGDREQY
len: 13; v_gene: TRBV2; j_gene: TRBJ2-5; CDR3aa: ASKVASGGQETQY
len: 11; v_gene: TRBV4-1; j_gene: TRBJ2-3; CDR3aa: ASSPETGPTQY